This entry describes one TCR beta chain. Unique molecular identifiers were incorporated when the TCRbeta library was constructed. TCRdb reanalysed the PCR reads using MiXCR and keeps one entry per CDR3 protein. The sample carries about 610,000 distinct CDR3 sequences, over 9.5% recorded once. This sample stems from a study of T-cell reconstitution after alpha-beta-depleted transplantation in children. Germline CDR1 and CDR2: SGHVS and FQNEAQ. The CDR3 totals 13 residues. Trimming removed 3 bases from V and 7 bases from J, with 11 bases in between. The clonotype originates from a human donor who donated a stem cell graft to a child with acute myeloid leukemia. This chain connects TRBV7-8 to TRBJ2-3; no reliable D call. This material consisted of PBMCs from the stem cell graft donor, taken from the stem cell graft. The CDR3 DNA follows: TGTGCCAGCAGCTTGCTCGCGTATAATACGCAGTATTTT. This sequence encodes CASSLLAYNTQYF.